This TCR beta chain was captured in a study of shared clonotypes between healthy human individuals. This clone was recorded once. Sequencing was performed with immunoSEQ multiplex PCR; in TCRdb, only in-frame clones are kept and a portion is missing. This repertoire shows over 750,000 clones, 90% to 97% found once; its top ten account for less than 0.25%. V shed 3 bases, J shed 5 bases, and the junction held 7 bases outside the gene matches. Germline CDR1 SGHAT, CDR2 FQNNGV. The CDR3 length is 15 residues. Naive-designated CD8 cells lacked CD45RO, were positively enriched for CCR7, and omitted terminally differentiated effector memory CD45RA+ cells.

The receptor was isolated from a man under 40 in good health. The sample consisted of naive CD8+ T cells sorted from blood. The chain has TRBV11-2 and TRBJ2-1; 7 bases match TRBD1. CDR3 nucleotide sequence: TGTGCCAGCAGCTTCCGGGCAGGGGGTAACAATGAGCAGTTCTTC. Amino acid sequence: CASSFRAGGNNEQFF.